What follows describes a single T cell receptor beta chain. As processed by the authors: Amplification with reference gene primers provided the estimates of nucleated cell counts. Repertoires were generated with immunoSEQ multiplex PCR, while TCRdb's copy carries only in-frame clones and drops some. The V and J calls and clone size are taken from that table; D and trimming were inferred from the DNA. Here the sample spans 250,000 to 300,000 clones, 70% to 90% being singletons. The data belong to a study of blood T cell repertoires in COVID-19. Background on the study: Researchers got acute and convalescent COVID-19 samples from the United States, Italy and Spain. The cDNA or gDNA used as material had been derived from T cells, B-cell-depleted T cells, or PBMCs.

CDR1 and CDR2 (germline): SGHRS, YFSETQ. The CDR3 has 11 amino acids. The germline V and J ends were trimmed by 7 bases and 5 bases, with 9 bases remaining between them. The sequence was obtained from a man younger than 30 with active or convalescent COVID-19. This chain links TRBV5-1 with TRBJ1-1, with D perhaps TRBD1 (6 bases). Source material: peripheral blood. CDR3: CASSRGTEAFF. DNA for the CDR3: TGCGCCAGCTCGAGGGGGACTGAAGCTTTCTTT.